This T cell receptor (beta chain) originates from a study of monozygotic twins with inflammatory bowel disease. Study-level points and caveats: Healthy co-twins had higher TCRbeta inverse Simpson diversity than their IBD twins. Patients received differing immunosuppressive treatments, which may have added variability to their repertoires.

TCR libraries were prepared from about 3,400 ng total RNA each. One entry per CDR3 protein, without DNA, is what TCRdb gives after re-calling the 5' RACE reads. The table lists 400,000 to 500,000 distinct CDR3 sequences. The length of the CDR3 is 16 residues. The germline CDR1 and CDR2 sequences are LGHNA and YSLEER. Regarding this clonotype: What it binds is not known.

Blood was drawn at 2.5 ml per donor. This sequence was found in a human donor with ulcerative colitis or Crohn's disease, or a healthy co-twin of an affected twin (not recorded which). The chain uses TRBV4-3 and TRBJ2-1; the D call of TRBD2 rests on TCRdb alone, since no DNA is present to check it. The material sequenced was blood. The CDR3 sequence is CASSQDPRGSEVEQFF.